A selection of T cell receptor beta chains follows, all from one sample in a study of T cells in Graves' hyperthyroidism and ophthalmopathy. TCRdb used MiXCR to reprocess the multiplex PCR reads, holding one entry per CDR3 protein. Found here are under 350,000 distinct CDR3 sequences, around 15% of them singletons; the top ten hold approximately 57%. The sample consisted of blood. These receptors all stem from a woman in her sixties or seventies with Graves' ophthalmopathy. Each CDR3 is given with its conserved first and last residue. The order of the fields is clone size, V gene, D gene, J gene, CDR3 protein, CDR3 DNA. A D gene is named only where the DNA matches it firmly. For some rows the clone size is stated as once, few or many, or as a class when expanded; others skip it.

clone_size: many
v_call: TRBV30
d_call: NA
j_call: TRBJ1-5
cdr3_aa: CAWSVRGQPQHF
cdr3_nt: TGTGCCTGGAGTGTACGGGGACAGCCCCAGCATTTT

clone_size: many
v_call: TRBV5-1
d_call: NA
j_call: TRBJ1-1
cdr3_aa: CASSFGTAGVWTEAFF
cdr3_nt: TGCGCCAGCAGCTTTGGTACAGCAGGGGTTTGGACTGAAGCTTTCTTT

clone_size: few
v_call: TRBV9
d_call: NA
j_call: TRBJ2-7
cdr3_aa: CASSVGVADPTEQYF
cdr3_nt: TGTGCCAGCAGCGTAGGGGTAGCAGACCCTACGGAGCAGTACTTC

clone_size: many
v_call: TRBV28
d_call: NA
j_call: TRBJ1-2
cdr3_aa: CASSPPAAPFYGYTF
cdr3_nt: TGTGCCAGCAGTCCGCCGGCAGCTCCTTTCTATGGCTACACCTTC

clone_size: many
v_call: TRBV20-1
d_call: NA
j_call: TRBJ1-5
cdr3_aa: CSAVPGQGQNQPQHF
cdr3_nt: TGCAGTGCTGTCCCGGGGCAGGGCCAGAATCAGCCCCAGCATTTT

clone_size: many
v_call: TRBV19
d_call: NA
j_call: TRBJ2-7
cdr3_aa: CASSSNTAIYEQYF
cdr3_nt: TGTGCCAGTAGTTCCAATACTGCCATCTACGAGCAGTACTTC

clone_size: many
v_call: TRBV9
d_call: NA
j_call: TRBJ2-7
cdr3_aa: CASSADRAGEQYF
cdr3_nt: TGTGCCAGCAGCGCCGACAGGGCGGGAGAGCAGTACTTC

clone_size: NA
v_call: TRBV27
d_call: NA
j_call: TRBJ2-6
cdr3_aa: CACRSRGSSGANVLTF
cdr3_nt: TGTGCCTGCAGATCAAGGGGGAGCTCTGGGGCCAACGTCCTGACTTTC

clone_size: many
v_call: TRBV3-1
d_call: NA
j_call: TRBJ1-1
cdr3_aa: CASSHGTTEAFF
cdr3_nt: TGTGCCAGCAGCCACGGGACCACTGAAGCTTTCTTT

clone_size: few
v_call: TRBV20-1
d_call: NA
j_call: TRBJ2-3
cdr3_aa: CSAGRTPSTDTQYF
cdr3_nt: TGCAGTGCTGGTAGGACACCGAGCACAGATACGCAGTATTTT

clone_size: many
v_call: TRBV20-1
d_call: TRBD2
j_call: TRBJ2-1
cdr3_aa: CSASWEGEQFF
cdr3_nt: TGCAGTGCTAGCTGGGAGGGTGAGCAGTTCTTC

clone_size: many
v_call: TRBV6-5
d_call: NA
j_call: TRBJ1-1
cdr3_aa: CASSYTPGLNTEAFF
cdr3_nt: TGTGCCAGCAGTTACACTCCCGGTTTGAACACTGAAGCTTTCTTT

clone_size: NA
v_call: TRBV27
d_call: NA
j_call: TRBJ1-2
cdr3_aa: CASSLSGGYGYTF
cdr3_nt: TGTGCCAGCAGTTTATCAGGGGGCTATGGCTACACCTTC

clone_size: many
v_call: TRBV4-1
d_call: NA
j_call: TRBJ1-2
cdr3_aa: CASSQEWAAGDTF
cdr3_nt: TGCGCCAGCAGCCAAGAATGGGCAGCCGGGGACACCTTC

clone_size: many
v_call: TRBV5-1
d_call: NA
j_call: TRBJ2-7
cdr3_aa: CASSFTFDPYEQYF
cdr3_nt: TGCGCCAGCAGCTTCACATTCGACCCCTACGAGCAGTACTTC

clone_size: once
v_call: TRBV20-1
d_call: NA
j_call: TRBJ2-5
cdr3_aa: CSARDGRRKEIQYF
cdr3_nt: TGCAGTGCTAGAGACGGACGGAGAAAAGAGATCCAGTACTTC

clone_size: NA
v_call: TRBV2
d_call: TRBD1
j_call: TRBJ1-6
cdr3_aa: CASRPRDRGNSPLHF
cdr3_nt: TGTGCCAGCAGACCCCGGGACAGGGGTAATTCACCCCTCCACTTT

clone_size: few
v_call: TRBV6-2/TRBV6-3
d_call: TRBD1
j_call: TRBJ1-1
cdr3_aa: CASRPQGRTEAFF
cdr3_nt: TGTGCCAGCAGACCACAGGGGAGAACTGAAGCTTTCTTT

clone_size: many
v_call: TRBV9
d_call: TRBD2
j_call: TRBJ2-7
cdr3_aa: CASSAGTSGRSYEQYF
cdr3_nt: TGTGCCAGCAGCGCCGGGACTAGCGGGAGGTCCTACGAGCAGTACTTC

clone_size: NA
v_call: TRBV10-3
d_call: NA
j_call: TRBJ2-1
cdr3_aa: CASSYGVSGIYNEQFF
cdr3_nt: TGTGCCAGCAGTTACGGGGTTAGCGGTATTTACAATGAGCAGTTCTTC

clone_size: NA
v_call: TRBV6-6
d_call: NA
j_call: TRBJ1-5
cdr3_aa: CASSYSRYGDQPQHF
cdr3_nt: TGTGCCAGCAGTTACTCGAGATACGGGGATCAGCCCCAGCATTTT

clone_size: many
v_call: TRBV5-1
d_call: NA
j_call: TRBJ2-7
cdr3_aa: CASSLGPPKSEPVYEQYF
cdr3_nt: TGCGCCAGCAGCTTGGGCCCTCCTAAGTCGGAACCCGTCTACGAGCAGTACTTC

clone_size: many
v_call: TRBV18
d_call: TRBD1
j_call: TRBJ2-3
cdr3_aa: CASSPTGTGIDTQYF
cdr3_nt: TGTGCCAGCTCACCAACCGGGACAGGGATAGATACGCAGTATTTT

clone_size: NA
v_call: TRBV12-3/TRBV12-4
d_call: NA
j_call: TRBJ2-2
cdr3_aa: CASSIQGPTGELFF
cdr3_nt: TGTGCCAGCAGTATCCAGGGGCCCACCGGGGAGCTGTTTTTT

clone_size: few
v_call: TRBV5-6
d_call: NA
j_call: TRBJ2-5
cdr3_aa: CASSLVEYF
cdr3_nt: TGTGCCAGCAGCTTGGTGGAGTACTTC

clone_size: few
v_call: TRBV4-3
d_call: NA
j_call: TRBJ1-6
cdr3_aa: CASSQDGRGNNSPLHF
cdr3_nt: TGCGCCAGCAGCCAAGATGGGAGGGGTAATAATTCACCCCTCCACTTT

clone_size: many
v_call: TRBV6-1
d_call: NA
j_call: TRBJ2-7
cdr3_aa: CASSEAYEQYF
cdr3_nt: TGCGCCAGCAGTGAAGCGTACGAGCAGTACTTC

clone_size: many
v_call: TRBV29-1
d_call: TRBD1
j_call: TRBJ2-7
cdr3_aa: CSVAGGGSYEQYF
cdr3_nt: TGCAGCGTTGCAGGGGGCGGCTCCTACGAGCAGTACTTC

clone_size: NA
v_call: TRBV7-9
d_call: NA
j_call: TRBJ2-3
cdr3_aa: CASSTRGRTDTQYF
cdr3_nt: TGTGCCAGCAGCACCCGGGGCCGCACAGATACGCAGTATTTT

clone_size: many
v_call: TRBV3-1
d_call: NA
j_call: TRBJ2-7
cdr3_aa: CASSQTYRVGPYEQYF
cdr3_nt: TGTGCCAGCAGCCAAACCTACAGGGTCGGGCCCTACGAGCAGTACTTC

clone_size: many
v_call: TRBV5-1
d_call: NA
j_call: TRBJ1-1
cdr3_aa: CASSLGRDIDNTEAFF
cdr3_nt: TGCGCCAGCAGCTTGGGCCGGGACATAGACAACACTGAAGCTTTCTTT

clone_size: few
v_call: TRBV7-7
d_call: NA
j_call: TRBJ2-1
cdr3_aa: CASSLTPQGGNEQFF
cdr3_nt: TGTGCCAGCAGCTTAACCCCCCAGGGGGGGAATGAGCAGTTCTTC

clone_size: few
v_call: TRBV6-1
d_call: TRBD2
j_call: TRBJ2-1
cdr3_aa: CASRERGYNEQFF
cdr3_nt: TGTGCCAGCAGGGAGCGGGGTTACAATGAGCAGTTCTTC

clone_size: many
v_call: TRBV20-1
d_call: NA
j_call: TRBJ1-2
cdr3_aa: CSAGSVGGSGYTF
cdr3_nt: TGCAGTGCCGGATCGGTTGGAGGCTCTGGCTACACCTTC

clone_size: many
v_call: TRBV6-2/TRBV6-3
d_call: NA
j_call: TRBJ1-2
cdr3_aa: CASSYSGPPPDGYTF
cdr3_nt: TGTGCCAGCAGTTACTCGGGACCCCCTCCTGATGGCTACACCTTC

clone_size: many
v_call: TRBV18
d_call: NA
j_call: TRBJ1-2
cdr3_aa: CASSLSDYGYTF
cdr3_nt: TGTGCCAGCTCACTAAGCGATTATGGCTACACCTTC

clone_size: many
v_call: TRBV7-2
d_call: TRBD2
j_call: TRBJ2-5
cdr3_aa: CASSSGLAEIWDQETQYF
cdr3_nt: TGTGCCAGCAGCTCGGGACTAGCGGAAATTTGGGACCAAGAGACCCAGTACTTC

clone_size: few
v_call: TRBV9
d_call: NA
j_call: TRBJ2-2
cdr3_aa: CASSVTFGTGELFF
cdr3_nt: TGTGCCAGCAGCGTTACCTTTGGAACCGGGGAGCTGTTTTTT

clone_size: many
v_call: TRBV20-1
d_call: NA
j_call: TRBJ1-6
cdr3_aa: CSVPGRYNSPLHF
cdr3_nt: TGCAGTGTTCCGGGACGTTATAATTCACCCCTCCACTTT

clone_size: few
v_call: TRBV9
d_call: NA
j_call: TRBJ1-6
cdr3_aa: CASSVGGRAEYNSPLHF
cdr3_nt: TGTGCCAGCAGCGTAGGCGGCAGGGCAGAGTATAATTCACCCCTCCACTTT

clone_size: many
v_call: TRBV19
d_call: TRBD1
j_call: TRBJ2-1
cdr3_aa: CASSILTGGRYNEQFF
cdr3_nt: TGTGCCAGTAGTATACTCACAGGGGGCCGGTACAATGAGCAGTTCTTC

clone_size: many
v_call: TRBV9
d_call: NA
j_call: TRBJ2-1
cdr3_aa: CASSVGSNSYNEQFF
cdr3_nt: TGTGCCAGCAGCGTAGGGTCTAACTCCTACAATGAGCAGTTCTTC

clone_size: many
v_call: TRBV5-1
d_call: TRBD1
j_call: TRBJ2-1
cdr3_aa: CASSSGPGTGDHEQFF
cdr3_nt: TGCGCCAGCAGCTCAGGTCCCGGGACAGGGGACCATGAGCAGTTCTTC

clone_size: few
v_call: TRBV4-1
d_call: NA
j_call: TRBJ2-5
cdr3_aa: CASSQASLETQYF
cdr3_nt: TGCGCCAGCAGCCAAGCGTCTTTAGAGACCCAGTACTTC

clone_size: many
v_call: TRBV6-1
d_call: TRBD1
j_call: TRBJ2-7
cdr3_aa: CASTPPGTGSYEQYF
cdr3_nt: TGTGCCAGCACTCCCCCCGGGACAGGCTCCTACGAGCAGTACTTC

clone_size: many
v_call: TRBV18
d_call: NA
j_call: TRBJ2-2
cdr3_aa: CASSPPLTGELFF
cdr3_nt: TGTGCCAGCTCACCACCCCTGACCGGGGAGCTGTTTTTT

clone_size: many
v_call: TRBV11-2
d_call: NA
j_call: TRBJ1-4
cdr3_aa: CASSLEGYWEKLFF
cdr3_nt: TGTGCCAGCAGCTTAGAGGGATATTGGGAAAAACTGTTTTTT

clone_size: many
v_call: TRBV6-5
d_call: NA
j_call: TRBJ2-1
cdr3_aa: CASSYWGRVGSEQFF
cdr3_nt: TGTGCCAGCAGTTACTGGGGCCGTGTTGGGAGTGAGCAGTTCTTC

clone_size: many
v_call: TRBV4-1
d_call: TRBD1
j_call: TRBJ2-7
cdr3_aa: CASSHPGTGIYEQYF
cdr3_nt: TGCGCCAGCAGCCACCCCGGGACAGGGATCTACGAGCAGTACTTC